The 25 T cell receptor beta chains listed next were all sequenced from one sample in a study of breast tumors, draining lymph nodes, adjacent tissues (dated by TCRdb to the mid-2010s). The library was built by means of multiplex PCR. Data came from an Illumina HiSeq 2000. The public sequencing data were trimmed at Q25 with fastp and processed into clonotypes with MiXCR by TCRdb, which kept only in-frame beta chains. Rows are combined by CDR3 protein, so each entry shows the most common genes and DNA. In all, the sample holds roughly 130,000 distinct CDR3 sequences, and roughly 21% of those were seen once. 3% to 4% of the sample is in the top ten clones. Lymph node samples were obtained from the axillary draining lymph nodes of breast cancer patients. The sequenced sample consisted of axillary lymph node tissue. All receptors come from a female donor with breast cancer. Some clones in this sample may be carry-over from other donors' samples.

This chain links TRBV12-3 or TRBV12-4 with TRBJ1-1; no clear D. There are 12 residues in the CDR3. V lost 1 base and J 6 bases, leaving 6 bases between the germline ends. The CDR3 here is CASSLGGSEAFF. DNA for the CDR3: TGTGCCAGCAGTTTAGGGGGATCTGAAGCTTTCTTT.

At least ten counts were recorded for this clonotype. This chain joins TRBV20-1 and TRBJ2-7; 13 bases are shared with TRBD2. This CDR3 region has 17 residues. In germline, CDR1 is DFQATT, CDR2 SNEGSKA (reference sequence). Trimming took 1 base from V and 6 from J; bases not matched to a gene: 12. The CDR3 DNA sequence: TGCAGTGCTAGAGGGGGGGGTACTAGCGGGGGGGCCGGCGAGCAGTACTTC. Translated: CSARGGGTSGGAGEQYF.

Remarks on this clonotype: A much more abundant neighbour one base away suggests this may be a read error. V usage is TRBV5-4 and J usage is TRBJ2-7; D is undetermined. The CDR3 contains 13 residues. Germline values: CDR1 SGHNT, CDR2 YYREEE (reference sequence). As DNA, the CDR3 is TGTGCCGGCAGCTTCAAGGGATCCTACGAGCAGTACTTC. Translated, it gives CAGSFKGSYEQYF.

At least ten counts were recorded for this clonotype. The chain uses TRBV20-1 and TRBJ1-2, with 9 nucleotides matching TRBD1. There are 15 residues in the CDR3. The trim removed 0 bases at V and 4 bases at J, leaving 6 bases unmatched. Per the germline V gene, CDR1 is DFQATT and CDR2 is SNEGSKA (reference sequence). As DNA, the CDR3 is TGCAGTGCTAGAGATAGAACAGGGGGCGGCTATGGCTACACCTTC. Translation: CSARDRTGGGYGYTF.

The table lists this clonotype with many counts. The genes are TRBV7-2 and TRBJ2-1; TRBD2 matches 11 bases. The CDR3 runs to 15 residues. J lost 6 bases, V lost 6 bases, and 7 bases had no gene match. From germline, CDR1 is SGHTA and CDR2 FQGNSA. This CDR3 is CASRGGSGRANEQFF. The CDR3 DNA is TGTGCCAGCAGGGGGGGTAGCGGGAGGGCCAATGAGCAGTTCTTC. Together with reference TRBV7-2 and TRBJ2-1, the CDR3 gives the full variable domain: GAGVSQSPSNKVTEKGKDVELRCDPISGHTALYWYRQSLGQGLEFLIYFQGNSAPDKSGLPSDRFSAERTGGSVSTLTIQRTQQEDSAVYLCASRGGSGRANEQFFGPGTRLTVL.

This clonotype showed up many times. The chain is built from TRBV9 and TRBJ2-7; TRBD2 matches 7 bases. CDR3 size: 15 residues. Trimming cost V 0 bases and J 6 bases; bases outside gene matches: 9. Germline V CDR1 and CDR2: SGDLS, YYNGEE. The CDR3 sequence is CASSVDGAGVAEQYF. The CDR3 nucleotides read TGTGCCAGCAGCGTAGACGGGGCGGGAGTGGCCGAGCAGTACTTC.

With regard to this clonotype: Being one base from a much bigger clone, this may be a read error. This rearrangement joins TRBV19 to TRBJ1-5, with 8 bases identical to TRBD1. Germline CDR1 LNHDA, CDR2 SQIVND (reference sequence). V lost 9 bases, J lost 11 bases, and 12 bases stayed unmatched. The CDR3 is made up of 13 amino acids. The CDR3 nucleotides are TGTGCCAGCACGGGACAGGAAACGTTCGCCCAGCATTTT. This translates into CASTGQETFAQHF. Looking up the rest from reference TRBV19 and TRBJ1-5 gives the full variable domain: DGGITQSPKYLFRKEGQNVTLSCEQNLNHDAMYWYRQDPGQGLRLIYYSQIVNDFQKGDIAEGYSVSREKKESFPLTVTSAQKNPTAFYLCASTGQETFAQHFGDGTRLSIL.

This clonotype was counted ten times or more. The rearrangement links TRBV7-8 to TRBJ2-5; no clear D gene. There are 12 residues in the CDR3. Germline V gene sequence: CDR1 SGHVS, CDR2 FQNEAQ. V lost 0 bases and J 6 bases, leaving 5 bases between the germline ends. The CDR3 nucleotides read TGTGCCAGCAGCTTAGCACGGCAGACCCAGTACTTC. It yields the protein CASSLARQTQYF.

There are many counts of this clonotype. The genes are TRBV4-1 and TRBJ2-7; 9 bases line up with TRBD1. Unmatched junction bases numbered 4, after V lost 2 bases and J lost 2 bases. Germline V gives CDR1 MGHRA, CDR2 YSYEKL. The CDR3 length is 15 residues. The CDR3 sequence is CASSQRRQGAYEQYF. DNA of the CDR3: TGCGCCAGCAGCCAACGGAGACAGGGGGCCTACGAGCAGTACTTC.

Of note for this clonotype: Possible read error: a much larger clone is one base away. The chain combines TRBV20-1 with TRBJ2-1; 13 bases line up with TRBD2. The CDR3 consists of 19 residues. The V segment lost 2 bases and the J segment 12 bases; nucleotides outside the gene matches: 22. Germline V gene sequence: CDR1 DFQATT, CDR2 SNEGSKA (reference sequence). DNA for the CDR3: TGCAGTGCTAGACAAGCCGGGACTAGCGGGGTGGGCGTTAAAGGGCGGCAGTTCTTC. This codes for CSARQAGTSGVGVKGRQFF.

This clonotype was counted only a few times. The rearrangement uses TRBV12-3 or TRBV12-4 and TRBJ1-2; TRBD1 agrees at 7 bases. The V segment lost 6 bases and the J segment 6 bases; nucleotides outside the gene matches: 7. The CDR3 runs to 13 residues. The CDR3 protein is CASSPGQVDGYTF. For the CDR3, the DNA is TGTGCCAGCAGCCCTGGACAGGTCGATGGCTACACCTTC.

The chain links TRBV27 to TRBJ2-6, with D unclear. Germline values: CDR1 MNHEY, CDR2 SMNVEV (reference sequence). The CDR3 totals 13 residues. The V gene lost 5 bases and the J gene lost 2 bases, with 4 bases spanning the gap. As DNA, the CDR3 is TGTGCCAGCAGTCGACCTGGGGCCAACGTCCTGACTTTC. Translating gives CASSRPGANVLTF.

As for this clonotype: A much larger clone is a single base away; this may be a read error. The rearrangement uses TRBV14 and TRBJ2-5; D is ambiguous. Germline CDR1 is SGHDN and CDR2 is FVKESK. The CDR3 loop spans 14 amino acids. In DNA form, the CDR3 reads TGTGGCAGCAGCCAATATCTGGGTCCAGAGACCCAGTACTTC. Its translation: CGSSQYLGPETQYF.

This clonotype has ten or more counts. CDR3 DNA: TGTGCCAGTACCCTAGACAGTGGTTCTCTCAATGGCTACACCTTC. Translation: CASTLDSGSLNGYTF. V usage is TRBV19 and J usage is TRBJ1-2; tentative D call: TRBD1 (5 bases). The CDR3 length is 15 residues. Deletions cut 7 bases from V and 6 bases from J, with 21 bases between. Germline V gene lookup returns CDR1 LNHDA and CDR2 SQIVND (reference sequence).

The V gene is TRBV5-6, the J gene TRBJ1-2; tentatively, D is TRBD1 (6 bases). The CDR3 covers 13 residues. V gave up 5 bases and J gave up 7 bases, with 15 bases separating them. Germline CDR1 and CDR2: SGHDT and YYEEEE. The CDR3 loop reads CASSSAGGGGYTF. The CDR3 DNA sequence: TGTGCCAGCAGTTCGGCGGGGGGCGGTGGCTACACCTTC. The whole variable domain, filled in from reference TRBV5-6 and TRBJ1-2, reads DAGVTQSPTHLIKTRGQQVTLRCSPKSGHDTVSWYQQALGQGPQFIFQYYEEEERQRGNFPDRFSGHQFPNYSSELNVNALLLGDSALYLCASSSAGGGGYTFGSGTRLTVV.

This clonotype was counted many times. CDR3: CASSLSDEQYF. The CDR3 DNA is TGTGCCAGCAGCTTGAGTGACGAGCAGTACTTC. The chain employs TRBV7-2 and TRBJ2-7; D unclear. Between the trimmed V and J ends, which lost 3 bases and 5 bases, there was a span of 5 bases. Germline V gives CDR1 SGHTA, CDR2 FQGNSA. The CDR3 loop spans 11 amino acids.

This clonotype has just a few counts. DNA of the CDR3: TGTGCCAGCAGCTTAGTCGCAGGGGTCTCTGGGGCCAACGTCCTGACTTTC. Its translation: CASSLVAGVSGANVLTF. The chain couples TRBV7-6 to TRBJ2-6; TRBD1 might be the D (6 bases). CDR1 SGHVS and CDR2 FNYEAQ come from the germline V gene. The ends were cut back, 1 base at V and 0 bases at J, with 10 bases in the middle. The CDR3 consists of 17 residues.

This clonotype was detected ten times or more. The rearrangement uses TRBV20-1 and TRBJ2-7, with D perhaps matching TRBD1 or TRBD2 (5 bases each). Per germline, CDR1 DFQATT and CDR2 SNEGSKA (reference sequence). This CDR3 is built from 12 residues. Trimming shortened V by 0 bases and J by 7 bases, and 10 bases separated the two germline ends. The CDR3: CSARDEGPEQYF. The CDR3 DNA reads TGCAGTGCTAGAGATGAGGGGCCAGAGCAGTACTTC.

This clonotype came up many times. The gene calls are TRBV28 and TRBJ1-2, with TRBD1 as a possible D gene (5 bases). The V gene's germline CDR1 is MDHEN and CDR2 SYDVKM. The V end lost 2 bases, the J end lost 8 bases, and 12 bases lay between the germline ends. This CDR3 is built from 13 residues. CDR3 amino acids: CASSLMGLRGYTF. The DNA for the CDR3 is TGTGCCAGCAGTTTAATGGGGCTGAGAGGCTACACCTTC.

Notes on this clonotype: A clone one base away is much larger, so this may be a read error. The chain has TRBV15 and TRBJ1-4; D not certain. The CDR3 runs 13 residues. Germline lookup yields CDR1 LNHNV and CDR2 YYDKDF (reference sequence). CDR3 in DNA: TGTGCCACCAGCTTGACGTGGAATGGAAAACTGTTTTTT. This gives the protein CATSLTWNGKLFF.

The chain employs TRBV29-1 and TRBJ1-1, with 7 bases identical to TRBD1. This CDR3 is 13 amino acids long. Germline CDR1 SQVTM, CDR2 ANQGSEA. The V and J ends lost 5 bases and 1 base, in that order; junction bases with no gene match: 4. The CDR3 nucleotides are TGCAGCGTTCTGACAGGGTGGAACACTGAAGCTTTCTTT. This codes for CSVLTGWNTEAFF.

This clonotype was counted at least ten times. The gene calls are TRBV5-5 and TRBJ2-1; TRBD2 matches 15 bases. J was trimmed by 4 bases and V by 3 bases; bases with no gene match: 11. The CDR3 runs 19 residues. Germline-derived CDR1 and CDR2 are SGHKS and YYEKEE (reference sequence). CDR3 region: CASSYEGLAGGPGYNEQFF. DNA of the CDR3: TGTGCCAGCAGCTATGAAGGACTAGCGGGAGGGCCAGGTTACAATGAGCAGTTCTTC.

A few counts support this clonotype. V gene TRBV5-4 combines with J gene TRBJ2-2, with D perhaps assigned TRBD1 or TRBD2 (5 bases each). Trimming pared 2 bases from V and 4 bases from J, leaving 12 bases between. The CDR3 covers 15 residues. Germline CDR1 is SGHNT and CDR2 is YYREEE (reference sequence). DNA of the CDR3: TGTGCCAGCAGCTTCCGGGACCGAGGCACCGGGGAGCTGTTTTTT. Translation gives CASSFRDRGTGELFF.

This clonotype was detected many times. The rearrangement uses TRBV15 and TRBJ2-7; TRBD2 is a possible D gene (5 bases). The germline V and J ends were trimmed by 5 bases and 3 bases, with 11 bases remaining between them. This CDR3 is built from 13 residues. The germline gives CDR1 LNHNV, CDR2 YYDKDF (reference sequence). The CDR3 loop is CATSAREGYEQYF. In nucleotides, the CDR3 is TGTGCCACCAGCGCCCGGGAAGGCTACGAGCAGTACTTC. The variable domain in full, completed from reference TRBV15 and TRBJ2-7, reads DAMVIQNPRYQVTQFGKPVTLSCSQTLNHNVMYWYQQKSSQAPKLLFHYYDKDFNNEADTPDNFQSRRPNTSFCFLDIRSPGLGDTAMYLCATSAREGYEQYFGPGTRLTVT.

This clonotype was observed at least ten times. This rearrangement joins TRBV6-1 to TRBJ2-1, with 9 bases that match TRBD2. CDR3 length: 14 residues. With V trimmed by 7 bases and J by 4 bases, 5 bases remained unmatched. The germline V gene encodes CDR1 MNHNS and CDR2 SASEGT. The CDR3 bases are TGTGCCAGCAAGAAGCGGGGGGATTACAATGAGCAGTTCTTC. It is translated as CASKKRGDYNEQFF.